These T cell receptor beta chains were read from a single sample in a study of cytomegalovirus exposure and HLA in healthy donors. Measured with immunoSEQ multiplex PCR; TCRdb has only the in-frame clones, and not every one. In the table there are roughly 150,000 clones, around 80% of which are singletons. Sequencing was done on a sample of PBMCs. All receptors come from a male donor in good health and CMV-seronegative. Each CDR3 is given with its conserved first and last residue. The D gene is left open where the match is weak. Size tells how often a clone was seen (once, few, many) or the class of an expanded clone, and some rows leave it out.

TRBJ2-3	TRBV2	-	TRBD2	TGTGCCAGCGGTCTAGCGGGAGCCGCAGATACGCAGTATTTT	CASGLAGAADTQYF
TRBJ1-5	TRBV11-3	-	-	TGTGCCAGCAGCTTAGGCAACTCCAGGGTAAGCAATCAGCCCCAGCATTTT	CASSLGNSRVSNQPQHF
TRBJ2-5	TRBV5-1	-	TRBD2	TGCGCCAGCAGCTTGGGCGCTAGCGGGAGTAAGCTGGAGACCCAGTACTTC	CASSLGASGSKLETQYF
TRBJ2-1	TRBV7-3	-	TRBD2	TGTGCCAGCAGCTTAGCAATAAGCGGGGGGGCCGGTGGGCAGTTCTTC	CASSLAISGGAGGQFF
TRBJ2-1	TRBV9	-	-	TGTGCCAGCAGCGCGCAGGGGGGAACCAACAATGAGCAGTTCTTC	CASSAQGGTNNEQFF
TRBJ2-1	TRBV6-5	-	TRBD2	TGTGCCAGCAGTTACTCGCCAGCGGGAGGGCCCAATGAGCAGTTCTTC	CASSYSPAGGPNEQFF
TRBJ2-3	TRBV18	-	-	TGTGCCAGCTCACCACCCGGGGGGCCAGATACGCAGTATTTT	CASSPPGGPDTQYF
TRBJ1-4	TRBV5-4	-	TRBD1	TGTGCCAGCAGCTCCGGGACAGGGGGGGAAAAACTGTTTTTT	CASSSGTGGEKLFF
TRBJ2-7	TRBV6-6	once	TRBD1	TGTGCCAGCAGTCCCCCGGACAGGGGATACTCCGAGCAGTACTTC	CASSPPDRGYSEQYF
TRBJ2-7	TRBV7-9	-	TRBD1	TGTTCCAGCAGCTTAGCGGCTGGGACAGGGGGCTTCTACGAGCAGTACTTC	CSSSLAAGTGGFYEQYF
TRBJ2-7	TRBV5-4	once	TRBD2	TGTGCCAGCAGCTTGGACCCTAGCGGCCCGTACGAGCAGTACTTC	CASSLDPSGPYEQYF
TRBJ2-2	TRBV7-6	-	TRBD1	TGTGCCAGCAGCGAGAGACAGGGAACGGGCACCGGGGAGCTGTTTTTT	CASSERQGTGTGELFF
TRBJ1-4	TRBV5-1	-	-	TGCGCCAGCAGCTCGGGGGGCAGTCTTAATGAAAAACTGTTTTTT	CASSSGGSLNEKLFF
TRBJ1-2	TRBV19	-	TRBD1	TGTGCCAGTAGTATAGACGGACAGGGGCCCTACGGCTACACCTTC	CASSIDGQGPYGYTF
TRBJ2-2	TRBV18	-	-	TGTGCCAGCTCATCTCGGGGTATTGACGGGGAGCTGTTTTTT	CASSSRGIDGELFF
TRBJ1-3	TRBV9	-	-	TGTGCCAGCAGCACTTCAGGGACTGGAAACACCATATATTTT	CASSTSGTGNTIYF
TRBJ2-2	TRBV7-2	few	-	TGTGCCAGCAGCTTAGGGACAGCCGGGGAGCTGTTTTTT	CASSLGTAGELFF
TRBJ2-2	TRBV18	few	TRBD2	TGTGCCAGCTCACCCAATCGTCAGCGGGGGGGCGTGAACACCGGGGAGCTGTTTTTT	CASSPNRQRGGVNTGELFF
TRBJ2-7	TRBV7-6	-	TRBD2	TGTGCCAGCAGCCCCCGAGCGGGAAGCTCCTACGAGCAGTACTTC	CASSPRAGSSYEQYF
TRBJ2-1	TRBV4-1	many	-	TGCGCCAGCAGCCAACAAGTGGGGTCCCTTGACAGATCCAATGAGCAGTTCTTC	CASSQQVGSLDRSNEQFF
TRBJ1-5	TRBV30	-	-	TGTGCCTGGAGTAAGACAGGTAATCAGCCCCAGCATTTT	CAWSKTGNQPQHF
TRBJ2-1	TRBV4-3	few	-	TGCGCCAGCAGCCAAGACCAAGGGACTTACAATGAGCAGTTCTTC	CASSQDQGTYNEQFF
TRBJ2-7	TRBV15	-	TRBD2	TGTGCCACCAGCACCGGGACTAGCGGGATTGAGCAGTACTTC	CATSTGTSGIEQYF
TRBJ1-1	TRBV30	-	-	TGTGCCTGGAGTACTGTGCGGGGCGGCACTGAAGCTTTCTTT	CAWSTVRGGTEAFF
TRBJ2-7	TRBV29-1	few	TRBD2	TGCAGCGTTGAACTAGCGGATTGGGAGCAGTACTTC	CSVELADWEQYF
TRBJ2-7	TRBV27	-	TRBD2	TGTGCCAGCAGCCCTATAGCGGGAGCACACGAGCAGTACTTC	CASSPIAGAHEQYF
TRBJ2-1	TRBV4-2	-	TRBD1	TGTGCCAGCAGCCAAGAGGCAGGGGGCTCCTACAATGAGCAGTTCTTC	CASSQEAGGSYNEQFF
TRBJ2-3	TRBV29-1	-	-	TGCAGCGTTTTTGCGGGGGATACGCAGTATTTT	CSVFAGDTQYF
TRBJ1-1	TRBV2	-	TRBD1	TGTGCCAGCAGTTCACAGGGGGGGAACACTGAAGCTTTCTTT	CASSSQGGNTEAFF
TRBJ2-5	TRBV6-6	-	-	TGTGCCAGCAGTTCCTGCAGGTTGGAGACCCAGTACTTC	CASSSCRLETQYF